This TCR beta chain comes out of a study of T-cell reconstitution after alpha-beta-depleted transplantation in children (dated by TCRdb to 2016 to 2017). Looking at the study overall: The study quantitatively tracked T-cell immune reconstitution after TCRalphabeta/CD19-depleted allogeneic hematopoietic cell transplantation in children using TCR repertoire profiling. Results and caveats for the whole study, not just this receptor: Hyperexpanded clone frequencies declined over subsequent months; after one year, T-cell counts and TCRbeta diversity were mostly attributed to newly produced T cells. About two months after transplant, the apparently early recovery of alphabetaT-cell counts reportedly depended on just several hundred clones that had expanded rapidly and came from non-depleted graft cells. In some patients, high TCRbeta diversity at day 60 was attributed to recipient T cells and intrathymic progenitors that had survived conditioning.

The sample's treatment or condition label, decoded: allogeneic hematopoietic cell transplantation with graft depleted of TCRalphabeta T cells and CD19 B cells. The transplant recipients were children given TCRalphabeta/CD19-depleted allogeneic hematopoietic cell grafts. Library creation used PCR. Sequencing was performed on an Illumina HiSeq 2500. TCR library preparation used molecular barcoding, with unique molecular identifiers applied to normalize quantification of the TCRbeta repertoire. TCRdb reanalyzed the raw reads on its own, using fastp at Q25 for trimming and MiXCR for clone calling, and kept in-frame beta chains. Rows with a matching CDR3 protein are joined into one entry that keeps the most common DNA and genes. This sample comprises hundreds of thousands of distinct CDR3 sequences, around a sixth of them detected only once. Together, the top ten hold around 45% of the sample. Remarks on this clonotype: Its cognate antigen has yet to be identified. No base qualities exist here, and no much larger clone lies one base off it.

Germline trimming amounts to 0 bases on V and 3 bases on J, with 9 as the count of junction bases outside the gene matches. The CDR3 starts with the cysteine, ends with the phenylalanine, and has 17 residues. Only the CDR3 DNA is retained, 51 bases long and in frame from the first base. The germline V gene (reference sequence) supplies CDR1 DFQATT and CDR2 SNEGSKA. The receptor chain draws on TRBV20-1 and TRBJ2-1, and TRBD2 matches 9 of the central bases. The clonotype comes from a male patient between 2 and 10 years old who had a stem cell transplant for acute lymphoblastic leukemia, so the T cells may come from the graft donor. The material was PBMCs, mostly from graft donor cells, obtained 360 days after TCRalphabeta/CD19-depleted stem cell transplant. The nucleotide sequence is TGCAGTGCTAGAGATCCCAGCGGGAGGACGATCTACAATGAGCAGTTCTTC. Its coded protein is CSARDPSGRTIYNEQFF.